Below, 17 T cell receptor beta chains from the same sample are listed, as sequenced in a study of CD8 T cells in Susac syndrome. An input of roughly 0.5 to 1 ug of RNA was subjected to reverse transcription using random hexamers. In TCRdb, the immunoSEQ multiplex PCR reads were re-called with MiXCR into one record per CDR3 protein. The sample records around 190,000 distinct CDR3 sequences, 90% to 95% being singletons. Specimen: CD4+ T cells from PBMCs. The receptors come from a human donor with Susac syndrome.

The rearrangement joins TRBV5-1 to TRBJ2-5; possibly TRBD2 for D (6 bases). The CDR3 sequence is 14 residues long. V dropped 1 base and J dropped 4 bases, with 11 bases sitting between them. Germline V gene data show CDR1 as SGHRS and CDR2 as YFSETQ. DNA for the CDR3: TGCGCCAGCAGCTTGCAATCCGGGGGAGAGACCCAGTACTTC. Its protein is CASSLQSGGETQYF. Full variable domain (missing parts from reference TRBV5-1 and TRBJ2-5): KAGVTQTPRYLIKTRGQQVTLSCSPISGHRSVSWYQQTPGQGLQFLFEYFSETQRNKGNFPGRFSGRQFSNSRSEMNVSTLELGDSALYLCASSLQSGGETQYFGPGTRLLVL.

J is TRBJ1-1 and V is TRBV7-2; D unclear. The CDR3 length is 13 residues. CDR1 is SGHTA and CDR2 is FQGNSA in the germline V gene. V was shortened by 2 bases and J by 5 bases, with 9 bases between the two germline ends. CDR3 DNA sequence: TGTGCCAGCAGCTTACAGGTTAGGACTGAAGCTTTCTTT. Protein: CASSLQVRTEAFF.

The rearrangement links TRBV20-1 to TRBJ1-2, with 9 positions matching TRBD1. J was trimmed by 5 bases and V by 3 bases; bases with no gene match: 10. Germline CDR1 DFQATT, CDR2 SNEGSKA (reference sequence). CDR3 size: 15 residues. CDR3 residues: CSASAGTGIGYGYTF. CDR3 in DNA: TGCAGTGCTAGCGCCGGGACAGGGATAGGGTATGGCTACACCTTC.

In DNA form, the CDR3 reads TGTGCCAGCAGTGAGCAGGGTAGCAATCAGCCCCAGCATTTT. This translates into CASSEQGSNQPQHF. The rearrangement uses TRBV6-1 and TRBJ1-5; a possible D gene is TRBD1 (5 bases). The CDR3 has 14 amino acids. Trimming stripped 3 bases from V and 0 bases from J, with 6 bases between. Germline values: CDR1 MNHNS, CDR2 SASEGT.

This clonotype came up once. This sequence joins TRBV29-1 and TRBJ1-1; D is unresolved. CDR1 SQVTM and CDR2 ANQGSEA come from the germline V gene. This CDR3 is built from 13 residues. Trimming stripped 3 bases from V and 2 bases from J, with 10 bases between. This CDR3 reads CSVERMLNTEAFF. The CDR3 DNA is TGCAGCGTTGAGCGGATGCTTAACACTGAAGCTTTCTTT.

V usage is TRBV12-3 or TRBV12-4 and J usage is TRBJ1-1, with D hard to call. The CDR3 loop spans 14 amino acids. Trimming took off 1 base at V and 4 bases at J, with 10 bases between the two ends. The CDR3 region is CASSLGGGVTEAFF. The CDR3, as DNA: TGTGCCAGCAGTTTAGGGGGAGGCGTCACTGAAGCTTTCTTT.

This clonotype was found once. CDR3 coding DNA: TGTGCCAGCAGCCTTGAGCACAGGTGGACTGAAGCTTTCTTT. Its protein is CASSLEHRWTEAFF. The J gene is TRBJ1-1, the V gene TRBV6-5; TRBD1 might be the D (5 bases). Trimming stripped 6 bases from V and 5 bases from J, with 16 bases between. The length of the CDR3 is 14 residues. Germline values: CDR1 MNHEY, CDR2 SVGAGI.

In DNA form, the CDR3 reads TGCAGTGCTAGGGGGCGGGCGTTCCAAGAGACCCAGTACTTC. Translation gives CSARGRAFQETQYF. This chain joins TRBV20-1 and TRBJ2-5; D is tentatively TRBD1 or TRBD2 (5 bases each). Germline-derived CDR1 and CDR2 are DFQATT and SNEGSKA (reference sequence). Trimming shortened V by 3 bases and J by 1 base, and 12 bases separated the two germline ends. This CDR3 spans 14 amino acids.

The CDR3 loop is CASTRQGNNQPQHF. Written as DNA, the CDR3 is TGTGCCAGCACGAGACAGGGTAACAATCAGCCCCAGCATTTT. This rearrangement joins TRBV6-2 or TRBV6-3 to TRBJ1-5; TRBD1 matches at 7 bases. Germline V gives CDR1 MNHEY, CDR2 SVGEGT. The CDR3 is 14 amino acids. Trimming took 7 bases from V and 3 from J; bases not matched to a gene: 6.

The chain employs TRBV27 and TRBJ1-1; 8 nucleotides match TRBD1. This CDR3 has 13 residues. V dropped 6 bases and J dropped 11; count of bases not matched to a gene: 11. The germline V gene encodes CDR1 MNHEY and CDR2 SMNVEV (reference sequence). The CDR3 DNA sequence: TGTGCCAGCAGACTCAACAGGGGGGGAGCGGCTTTCTTT. Amino acid sequence: CASRLNRGGAAFF.

The genes are TRBV15 and TRBJ1-5, with D unclear. The CDR3 runs to 13 residues. Deletions cut 7 bases from V and 3 bases from J, with 10 bases between. CDR1 LNHNV and CDR2 YYDKDF come from the germline V gene (reference sequence). The CDR3 sequence: CATNQQPNQPQHF. The CDR3 bases are TGTGCCACCAATCAACAGCCCAATCAGCCCCAGCATTTT.

This rearrangement joins TRBV12-3 or TRBV12-4 to TRBJ2-3; either TRBD1 or TRBD2 may fit D (5 bases each). V lost 6 bases to trimming and J lost 3 bases, with 13 bases between them. This CDR3 contains 14 residues. The CDR3, as DNA: TGTGCCAGCAGCCAGGGACGTGGTACAGATACGCAGTATTTT. This gives the protein CASSQGRGTDTQYF.

The rearrangement joins TRBV20-1 to TRBJ1-3, with D uncertain. Per germline, CDR1 DFQATT and CDR2 SNEGSKA (reference sequence). V was shortened by 3 bases and J by 4 bases, with 4 bases between the two germline ends. This CDR3 is built from 11 residues. CDR3 nucleotides: TGCAGTGCTAGTGTCGGAAACACCATATATTTT. Encoded protein: CSASVGNTIYF.

The chain joins TRBV5-1 to TRBJ1-2; TRBD1 might be the D (5 bases). Deletions cut 2 bases from V and 5 bases from J, with 13 bases between. Germline V gives CDR1 SGHRS, CDR2 YFSETQ. CDR3 length: 14 amino acids. CDR3: CASSFSEGSYGYTF. The CDR3 DNA reads TGCGCCAGCAGCTTTTCAGAGGGGAGTTATGGCTACACCTTC.

This rearrangement joins TRBV30 to TRBJ2-2, with TRBD1 matching 8 bases. Germline assignment: CDR1 GTSNPN and CDR2 SVGIG (reference sequence). With 3 bases clipped from V and 5 bases from J, the junction kept 5 bases outside the gene matches. The CDR3 has 14 residues. Written as DNA, the CDR3 is TGTGCCTGGAGGGGGACAGGTGGGACCGGGGAGCTGTTTTTT. Its translation: CAWRGTGGTGELFF.

The rearrangement uses TRBV20-1 and TRBJ2-1, with TRBD1 identical over 11 bases. Per the germline V gene, CDR1 is DFQATT and CDR2 is SNEGSKA (reference sequence). V trimming: 4 bases; J trimming: 0 bases; junction bases outside the gene matches: 2. The CDR3 length is 15 residues. The CDR3 here is CSATGTGGSYNEQFF. DNA for the CDR3: TGCAGTGCTACCGGGACAGGGGGCTCCTACAATGAGCAGTTCTTC.

This rearrangement joins TRBV12-3 or TRBV12-4 to TRBJ1-1; unclear D gene. The CDR3 contains 14 residues. The germline V and J ends were trimmed by 4 bases and 5 bases, with 14 bases remaining between them. The CDR3 DNA sequence: TGTGCCAGCAGTTCAGTCGGGGAGGAGACTGAAGCTTTCTTT. It specifies CASSSVGEETEAFF.